The 5 T cell receptor beta chains below were found in one sample sequenced in a study of T cells in Graves' hyperthyroidism and ophthalmopathy (dated by TCRdb to between 2017 and 2020). The library was generated by multiplex PCR. The instrument given in TCRdb is Illumina HiSeq 2000. The TCR beta CDR3 regions were amplified from RNA transcripts. The TCR CDR3 was subjected to a first round of RT-PCR using the HTBI primer set and the Qiagen OneStep RT-PCR kit. Clones were called with MiXCR by TCRdb after fastp trimmed the public reads at Q25, and only in-frame beta chains were retained. Rows matching on CDR3 protein sequence are summarized as one entry with the most common DNA and genes. This sample gives hundreds of thousands of distinct CDR3 sequences in total; more than 20% of them show up just once. Of the sample, 30% to 40% is held by the ten largest clones. Material for sequencing was blood. The source is a man aged 30 to 45 with Graves' ophthalmopathy.

This clonotype appeared a few times. The chain joins TRBV11-2 to TRBJ2-7, with 7 bases matching TRBD1. Germline assignment: CDR1 SGHAT and CDR2 FQNNGV. V shed 2 bases and J 4 bases; nucleotides not matched to a gene: 8. The CDR3 is 15 amino acids. The CDR3 is CASSLKPTGKYEQYF. As DNA, the CDR3 is TGTGCCAGCAGCTTAAAACCGACAGGGAAGTACGAGCAGTACTTC.

V is TRBV20-1 and J is TRBJ2-2; 8 nucleotides agree with TRBD2. Per germline, CDR1 DFQATT and CDR2 SNEGSKA (reference sequence). Trimming removed 1 base from V and 7 bases from J; junction bases left unmatched: 8. This CDR3 spans 15 amino acids. The CDR3 is CSARVGAGVVGELFF. DNA for the CDR3: TGCAGTGCTAGAGTAGGAGCGGGAGTTGTCGGGGAGCTGTTTTTT.

This clonotype was observed once. A much larger clone is a single base away; this may be a read error. This chain uses TRBV12-3 or TRBV12-4 with TRBJ2-1, with 9 positions matching TRBD1. J gave up 3 bases and V 5 bases, and 5 bases lay outside the gene matches. The CDR3 covers 15 residues. The DNA for the CDR3 is TGTGCCAGCAGTCGAACAGGGGGCCGCTACAATGAGCAGTTCTTC. This translates into CASSRTGGRYNEQFF.

The genes are TRBV7-9 and TRBJ2-1; possible D gene TRBD1, 5 bases. This CDR3 spans 15 amino acids. V lost 1 base and J lost 6, with 13 bases in between. Germline CDR1 is SEHNR and CDR2 is FQNEAQ (reference sequence). The CDR3 DNA reads as TGTGCCAGCAGCTTAGGGTATGGTAGGGGCAATGAGCAGTTCTTC. It is translated as CASSLGYGRGNEQFF.

The CDR3 DNA follows: TGTGCCATCAGTACTGGACAGGGTAACTATGGCTACACCTTC. Translation: CAISTGQGNYGYTF. The V call is TRBV10-3, the J call TRBJ1-2; 8 bases agree with TRBD1. The V gene end was trimmed by 5 bases and the J gene end by 1 base; junction bases not matched to a gene: 3. Germline V gene lookup returns CDR1 ENHRY and CDR2 SYGVKD. This CDR3 is 14 amino acids long.